This T cell receptor beta chain was obtained from a study of cytomegalovirus exposure and HLA in healthy donors (dated by TCRdb to 2016 to 2017). For the wider study: According to a later analysis, the 120 validation repertoires were produced on the same platform as the roughly 600 repertoires of the first cohort. The study aimed to test whether cataloging public T cell receptors could reveal signatures of past pathogen exposure. Along with the approximately 700-subject first cohort, a separate validation cohort of around 120 different subjects was used. High-throughput TCR immunosequencing, statistical association of individual TCRs with disease status, and machine learning were combined to predict cytomegalovirus infection status. Here is what the overall study found, with its caveats: The authors suggested that the approach could potentially be extended to other disease states and immunological phenotypes. In vitro tests confirmed that a few of the cytomegalovirus-associated TCR beta chains recognize cytomegalovirus antigens. The classifier was reported to diagnose cytomegalovirus status with high specificity and sensitivity in both the original and validation cohorts. In the study, roughly 160 TCR beta chains were listed as associated with cytomegalovirus. A later analysis had no HLA typing for the validation cohort, so co-occurrence there was scored across all 130 or so repertoires. Of the cluster scores, roughly 95% were above 0 in a later analysis, which found that TCRs clustered in the first cohort also tended to co-occur in the 120 validation repertoires. Most TCR sequences were seen in very few donors, while some public TCRs were found in many individuals.

The CDR3 spans 12 residues, from the cysteine through the phenylalanine. Just the 36-base CDR3 DNA is kept, in frame starting at base 1. CDR1 and CDR2 are drawn from the germline V gene: SNHLY, FYNNEI. V is pared back by 7 bases and J by 5 bases, with 11 bases lying between the germline termini. Concerning this clone: Its antigen is still unknown. No much larger clonotype is one base removed from it; base qualities were not supplied.

The library was generated by the immunoSEQ multiplex PCR assay. The original pipeline was this. A statistical classification framework was built to diagnose cytomegalovirus status from the catalog of TCR beta chain sequences. TCRdb's version of the immuneACCESS table is confined to in-frame rearrangements and falls short of the full clone set. An unresolved V gene accounts for under half of the shortfall where checked; the remainder is of unknown origin. The DNA gave D and trimming, while V, J and clone size come from that table. Present in this sample are about 120,000 clones, over 65% of which were seen just once. Together, the top ten hold approximately 2% of the sample. The donors belonged to the validation cohort of about 130 subjects, which was separate from the approximately 610-subject first cohort.

Recombination joined TRBV2 with TRBJ1-1, with a weak D call of TRBD1 (5 bases match). This TCR was recovered from a woman under 40 in good health and CMV-seronegative. Sequences were obtained from PBMCs. The CDR3 has the sequence CASIQGGTEAFF. In nucleotides, the sequence is TGTGCCAGCATCCAGGGTGGGACTGAAGCTTTCTTT.